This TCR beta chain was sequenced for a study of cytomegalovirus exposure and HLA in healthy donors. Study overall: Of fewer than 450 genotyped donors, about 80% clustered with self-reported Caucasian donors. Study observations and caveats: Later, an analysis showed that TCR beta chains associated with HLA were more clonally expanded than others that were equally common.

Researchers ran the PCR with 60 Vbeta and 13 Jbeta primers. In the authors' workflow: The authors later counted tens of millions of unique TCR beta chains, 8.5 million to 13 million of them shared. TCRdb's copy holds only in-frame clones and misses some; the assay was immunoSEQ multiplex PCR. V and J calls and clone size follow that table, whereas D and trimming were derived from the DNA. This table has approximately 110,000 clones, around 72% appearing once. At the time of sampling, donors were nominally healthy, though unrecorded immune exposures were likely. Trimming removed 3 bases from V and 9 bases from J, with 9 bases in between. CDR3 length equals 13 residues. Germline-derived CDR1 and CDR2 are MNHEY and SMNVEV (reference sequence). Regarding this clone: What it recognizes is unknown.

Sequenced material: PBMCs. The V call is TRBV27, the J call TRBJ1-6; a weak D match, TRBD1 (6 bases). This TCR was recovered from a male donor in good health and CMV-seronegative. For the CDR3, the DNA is TGTGCCAGCAGTTTCGACAGGAGTTCACCCCTCCACTTT. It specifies CASSFDRSSPLHF.